The T cell receptor (beta chain) described here comes from a study of cytomegalovirus exposure and HLA in healthy donors. Findings of the study overall: In a later analysis, TCR beta V- and J-gene trimming was associated with a missense DCLRE1C variant. In a later analysis, at a false discovery rate of 0.05, some 17,000 TCR beta sequences were associated with HLA alleles.

Comments on this clone: Antigen: not known. The same CDR3 can be traced to other DNA sequences in this sample.

Healthy individuals who donated bone marrow served as the donors. These donors counted as nominally healthy when sampled, but unrecorded immune exposures were likely. Primers for the PCR totalled 60 Vbeta and 13 Jbeta. This table comes from immunoSEQ multiplex PCR, and its TCRdb copy is limited to in-frame clones, with some not included. Its table lists some 110,000 clones. The sequenced sample consisted of PBMCs. This receptor was identified in a middle-aged man in good health and CMV-seronegative.

CDR3 sequence: CASSEGQGAKNIQYF. In DNA, the CDR3 is TGTGCCAGCAGTGAAGGACAGGGGGCCAAAAACATTCAGTACTTC. V gene TRBV25-1 combines with J gene TRBJ2-4; the match to TRBD1 covers 9 bases. V shed 2 bases, J shed 1 base, and the junction held 0 bases outside the gene matches. Germline loops: CDR1 MGHDK, CDR2 SYGVNS. This CDR3 is 15 amino acids long.